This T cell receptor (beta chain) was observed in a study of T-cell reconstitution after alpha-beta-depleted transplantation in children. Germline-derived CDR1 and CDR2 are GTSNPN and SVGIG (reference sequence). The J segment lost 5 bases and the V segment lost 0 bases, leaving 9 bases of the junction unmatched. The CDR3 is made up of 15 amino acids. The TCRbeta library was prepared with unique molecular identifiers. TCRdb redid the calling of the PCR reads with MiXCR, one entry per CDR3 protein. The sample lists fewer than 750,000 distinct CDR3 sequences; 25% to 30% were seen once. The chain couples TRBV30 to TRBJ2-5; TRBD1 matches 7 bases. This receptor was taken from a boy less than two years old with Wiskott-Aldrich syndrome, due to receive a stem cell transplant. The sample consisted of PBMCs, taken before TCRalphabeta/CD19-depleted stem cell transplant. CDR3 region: CAWSVMTGRWETQYF. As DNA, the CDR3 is TGTGCCTGGAGTGTAATGACAGGGCGGTGGGAGACCCAGTACTTC.